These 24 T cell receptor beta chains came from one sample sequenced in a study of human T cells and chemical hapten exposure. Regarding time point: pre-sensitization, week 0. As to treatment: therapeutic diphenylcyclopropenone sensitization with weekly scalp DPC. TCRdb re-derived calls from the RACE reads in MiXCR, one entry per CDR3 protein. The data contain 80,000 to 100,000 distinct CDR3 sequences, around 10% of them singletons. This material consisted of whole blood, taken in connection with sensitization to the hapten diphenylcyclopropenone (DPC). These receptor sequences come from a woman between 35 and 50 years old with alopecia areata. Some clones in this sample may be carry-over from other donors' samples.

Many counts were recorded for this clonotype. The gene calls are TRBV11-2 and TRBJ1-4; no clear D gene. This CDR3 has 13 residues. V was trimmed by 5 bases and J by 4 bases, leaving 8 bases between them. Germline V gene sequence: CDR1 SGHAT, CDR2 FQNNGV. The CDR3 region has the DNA TGTGCCAGCAGCACCCGGAGTAATGAAAAACTGTTTTTT. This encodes CASSTRSNEKLFF.

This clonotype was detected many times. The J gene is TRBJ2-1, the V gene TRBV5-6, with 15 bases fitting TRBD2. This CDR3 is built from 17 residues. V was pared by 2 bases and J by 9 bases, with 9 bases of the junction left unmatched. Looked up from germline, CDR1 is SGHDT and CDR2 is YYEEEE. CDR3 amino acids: CASSLFRTSGGAIEQFF. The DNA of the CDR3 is TGTGCCAGCAGCTTATTTCGGACTAGCGGGGGGGCTATTGAGCAGTTCTTC. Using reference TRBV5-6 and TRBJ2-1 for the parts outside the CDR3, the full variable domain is DAGVTQSPTHLIKTRGQQVTLRCSPKSGHDTVSWYQQALGQGPQFIFQYYEEEERQRGNFPDRFSGHQFPNYSSELNVNALLLGDSALYLCASSLFRTSGGAIEQFFGPGTRLTVL.

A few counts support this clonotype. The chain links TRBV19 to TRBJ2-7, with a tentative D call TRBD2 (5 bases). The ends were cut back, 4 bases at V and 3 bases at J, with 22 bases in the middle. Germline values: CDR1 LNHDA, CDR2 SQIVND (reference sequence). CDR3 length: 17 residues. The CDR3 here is CASSRGNRPSIFYEQYF. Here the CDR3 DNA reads TGTGCCAGTAGTAGAGGGAATCGCCCGTCGATTTTCTACGAGCAGTACTTC. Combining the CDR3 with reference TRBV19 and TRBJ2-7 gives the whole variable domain DGGITQSPKYLFRKEGQNVTLSCEQNLNHDAMYWYRQDPGQGLRLIYYSQIVNDFQKGDIAEGYSVSREKKESFPLTVTSAQKNPTAFYLCASSRGNRPSIFYEQYFGPGTRLTVT.

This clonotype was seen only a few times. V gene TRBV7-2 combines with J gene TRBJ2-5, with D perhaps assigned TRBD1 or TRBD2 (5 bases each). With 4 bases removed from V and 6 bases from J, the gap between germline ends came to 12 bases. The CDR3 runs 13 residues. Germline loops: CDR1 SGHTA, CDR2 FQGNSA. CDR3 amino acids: CASSSGSGKTQYF. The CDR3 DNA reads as TGTGCCAGCAGCTCAGGGAGTGGAAAGACCCAGTACTTC.

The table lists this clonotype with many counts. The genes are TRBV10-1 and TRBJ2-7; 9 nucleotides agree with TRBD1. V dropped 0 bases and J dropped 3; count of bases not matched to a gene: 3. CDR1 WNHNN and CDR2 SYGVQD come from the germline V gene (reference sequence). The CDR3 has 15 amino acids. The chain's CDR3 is CASSESGQGLYEQYF. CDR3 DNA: TGCGCCAGCAGTGAGTCGGGACAGGGCCTCTACGAGCAGTACTTC.

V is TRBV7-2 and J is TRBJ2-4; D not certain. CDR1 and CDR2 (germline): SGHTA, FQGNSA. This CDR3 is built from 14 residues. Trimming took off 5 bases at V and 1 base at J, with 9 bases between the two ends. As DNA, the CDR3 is TGTGCCAGCAGCCCCGGTAGGGCCAAAAACATTCAGTACTTC. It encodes CASSPGRAKNIQYF.

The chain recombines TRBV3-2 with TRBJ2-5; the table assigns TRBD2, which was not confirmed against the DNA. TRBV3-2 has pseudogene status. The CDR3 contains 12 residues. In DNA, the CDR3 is TGTGCCAGCCCGACTAGTGGACAGACCCAGTACTTC. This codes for CASPTSGQTQYF.

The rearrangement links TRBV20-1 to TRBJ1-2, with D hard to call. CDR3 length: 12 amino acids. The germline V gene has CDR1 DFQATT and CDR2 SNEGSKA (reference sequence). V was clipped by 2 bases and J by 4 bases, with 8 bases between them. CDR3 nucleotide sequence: TGCAGTGCTAGACAGATCTCCTATGGCTACACCTTC. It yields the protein CSARQISYGYTF.

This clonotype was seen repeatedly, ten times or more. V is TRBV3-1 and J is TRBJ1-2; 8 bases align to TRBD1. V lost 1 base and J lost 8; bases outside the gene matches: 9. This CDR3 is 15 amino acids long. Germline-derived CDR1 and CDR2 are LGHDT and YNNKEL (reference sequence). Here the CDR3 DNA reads TGTGCCAGCAGCCAAGTGACGGGACAGGCCCTAGGCTACACCTTC. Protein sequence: CASSQVTGQALGYTF.

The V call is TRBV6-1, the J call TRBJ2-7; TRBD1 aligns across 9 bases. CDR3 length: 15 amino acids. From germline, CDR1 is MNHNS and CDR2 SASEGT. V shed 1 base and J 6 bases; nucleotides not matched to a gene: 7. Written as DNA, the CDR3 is TGTGCCAGCAGTGAAGAACCGGGACAGGGCGGCGAGCAGTACTTC. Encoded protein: CASSEEPGQGGEQYF.

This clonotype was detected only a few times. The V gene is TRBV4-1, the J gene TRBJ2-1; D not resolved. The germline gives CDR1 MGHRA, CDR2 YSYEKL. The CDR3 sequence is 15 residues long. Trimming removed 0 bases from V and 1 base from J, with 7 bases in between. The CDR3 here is CASSQDPGSYNEQFF. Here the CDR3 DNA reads TGCGCCAGCAGCCAAGACCCCGGGTCCTACAATGAGCAGTTCTTC.

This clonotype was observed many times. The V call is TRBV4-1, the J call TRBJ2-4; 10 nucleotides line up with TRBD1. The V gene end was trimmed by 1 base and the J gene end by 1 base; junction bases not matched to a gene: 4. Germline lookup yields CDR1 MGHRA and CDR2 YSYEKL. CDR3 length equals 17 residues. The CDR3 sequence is CASSQVGDRGAKNIQYF. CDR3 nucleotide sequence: TGCGCCAGCAGCCAAGTAGGGGACAGGGGCGCCAAAAACATTCAGTACTTC.

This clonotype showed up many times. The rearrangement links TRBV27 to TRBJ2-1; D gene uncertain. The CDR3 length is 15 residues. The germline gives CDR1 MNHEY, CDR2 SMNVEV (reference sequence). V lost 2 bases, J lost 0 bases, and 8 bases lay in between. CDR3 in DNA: TGTGCCAGCAGTTTACTGGAGAGCTCCTACAATGAGCAGTTCTTC. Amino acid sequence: CASSLLESSYNEQFF.

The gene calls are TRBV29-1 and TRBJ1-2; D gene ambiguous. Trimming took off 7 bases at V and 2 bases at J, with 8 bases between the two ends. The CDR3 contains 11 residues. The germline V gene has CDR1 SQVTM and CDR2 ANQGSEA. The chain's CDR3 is CSGTVNYGYTF. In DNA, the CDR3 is TGCAGCGGGACGGTAAACTATGGCTACACCTTC.

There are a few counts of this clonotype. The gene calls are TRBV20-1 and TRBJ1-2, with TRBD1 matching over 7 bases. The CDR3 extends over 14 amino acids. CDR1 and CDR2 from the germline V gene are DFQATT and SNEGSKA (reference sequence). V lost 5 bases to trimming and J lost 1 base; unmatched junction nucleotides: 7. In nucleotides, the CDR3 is TGCAGTGCTGCTGGACAGGCTCTTAACTATGGCTACACCTTC. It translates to CSAAGQALNYGYTF.

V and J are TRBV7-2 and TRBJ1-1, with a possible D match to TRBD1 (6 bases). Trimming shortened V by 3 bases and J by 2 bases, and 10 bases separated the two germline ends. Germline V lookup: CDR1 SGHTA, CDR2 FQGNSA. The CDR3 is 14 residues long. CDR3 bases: TGTGCCAGCAGCTTGGGGGCGCGTAACACTGAAGCTTTCTTT. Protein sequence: CASSLGARNTEAFF. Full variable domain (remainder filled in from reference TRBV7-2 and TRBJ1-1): GAGVSQSPSNKVTEKGKDVELRCDPISGHTALYWYRQSLGQGLEFLIYFQGNSAPDKSGLPSDRFSAERTGGSVSTLTIQRTQQEDSAVYLCASSLGARNTEAFFGQGTRLTVV.

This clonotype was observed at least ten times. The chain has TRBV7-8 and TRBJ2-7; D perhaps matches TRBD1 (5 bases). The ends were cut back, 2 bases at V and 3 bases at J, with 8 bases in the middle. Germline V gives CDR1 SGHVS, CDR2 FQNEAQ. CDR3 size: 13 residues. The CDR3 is CASSLTRDYEQYF. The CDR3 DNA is TGTGCCAGCAGCTTAACCAGGGACTACGAGCAGTACTTC.

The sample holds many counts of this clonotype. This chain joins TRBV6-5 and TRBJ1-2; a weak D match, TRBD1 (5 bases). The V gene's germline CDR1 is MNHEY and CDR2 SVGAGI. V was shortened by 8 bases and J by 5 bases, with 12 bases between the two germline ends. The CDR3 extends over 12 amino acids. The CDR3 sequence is CASGGQGYGYTF. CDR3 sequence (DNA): TGTGCCAGCGGGGGTCAGGGTTATGGCTACACCTTC.

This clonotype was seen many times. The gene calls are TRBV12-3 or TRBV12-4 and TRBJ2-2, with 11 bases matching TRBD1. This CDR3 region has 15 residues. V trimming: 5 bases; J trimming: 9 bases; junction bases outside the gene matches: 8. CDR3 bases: TGTGCCAGCAGTCCCCATGGACAGGGGGCCTGGGAGCTGTTTTTT. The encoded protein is CASSPHGQGAWELFF.

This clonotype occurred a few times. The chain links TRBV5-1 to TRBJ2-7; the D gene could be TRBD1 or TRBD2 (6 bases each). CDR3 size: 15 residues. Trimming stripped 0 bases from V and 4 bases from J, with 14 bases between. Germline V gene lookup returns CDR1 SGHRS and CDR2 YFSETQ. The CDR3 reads CASSLDPLGGYEQYF. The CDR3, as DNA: TGCGCCAGCAGCTTGGATCCCTTAGGGGGGTACGAGCAGTACTTC.

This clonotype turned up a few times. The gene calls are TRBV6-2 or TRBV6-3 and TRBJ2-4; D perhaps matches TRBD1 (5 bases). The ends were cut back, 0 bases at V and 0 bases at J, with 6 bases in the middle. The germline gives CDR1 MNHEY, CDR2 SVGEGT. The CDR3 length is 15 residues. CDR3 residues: CASSYSGQAKNIQYF. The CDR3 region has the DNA TGTGCCAGCAGTTACTCGGGGCAAGCCAAAAACATTCAGTACTTC.

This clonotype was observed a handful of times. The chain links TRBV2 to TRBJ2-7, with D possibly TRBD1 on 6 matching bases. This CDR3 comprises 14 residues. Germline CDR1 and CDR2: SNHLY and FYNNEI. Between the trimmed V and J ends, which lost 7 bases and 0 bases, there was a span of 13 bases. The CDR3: CASKLGGSSYEQYF. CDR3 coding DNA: TGTGCCAGCAAACTAGGGGGAAGCTCCTACGAGCAGTACTTC.

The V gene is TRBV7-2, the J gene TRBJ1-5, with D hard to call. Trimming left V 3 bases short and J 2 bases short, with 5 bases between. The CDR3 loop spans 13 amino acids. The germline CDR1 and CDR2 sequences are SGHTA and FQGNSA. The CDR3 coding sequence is TGTGCCAGCAGCTTGGCCCGCAATCAGCCCCAGCATTTT. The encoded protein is CASSLARNQPQHF.

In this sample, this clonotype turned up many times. CDR3 nucleotide sequence: TGTGCCAGCAGCGAAACTTGGACAGGGCAAGAGACCCAGTACTTC. Amino acids: CASSETWTGQETQYF. The chain carries TRBV3-1 and TRBJ2-5; 8 bases line up with TRBD1. CDR3 length: 15 residues. Germline loops: CDR1 LGHDT, CDR2 YNNKEL (reference sequence). Unmatched junction bases numbered 7, after V lost 5 bases and J lost 2 bases.